The rows below give T cell receptor beta chains drawn from one sample of a study of vaccination and CD4 T cells after COVID-19. These receptors lack a known antigen. TCRdb re-derived calls from the PCR reads in MiXCR, one entry per CDR3 protein. The table lists several thousand distinct CDR3 sequences, about 37% of them singletons. Sequencing was carried out using CD4+ T cells from blood, cultured in vitro. The receptors derive from a human donor in good health. CDR3s include the opening cysteine and the closing phenylalanine or tryptophan. The order of the fields is V gene, CDR3 protein.

>TRBV11-3
CASSPGLAGEAQFF
>TRBV6-2/TRBV6-3
CASRILRASGSSNEQFF
>TRBV19
CASSIAGTSMYEQFF
>TRBV27
CASSLTGAAGELFF
>TRBV7-6
CASSLDGTYNEQFF
>TRBV19
CASSPKGQGGDTQYF
>TRBV12-3/TRBV12-4
CASSPGSYGHTF
>TRBV5-5
CASSFGGSLYEQYF
>TRBV27
CASSPRGYSWGEQYF
>TRBV29-1
CSAGQGVNQPQHF
>TRBV11-3
CASSTGNTEAFF
>TRBV5-1
CASSTGGLAGGGVDTQYF
>TRBV6-2/TRBV6-3
CASRTSPTRMSYEQYF
>TRBV7-9
CASSDIPNQPQHF
>TRBV20-1
CSARKGLAGTFYEQYF
>TRBV6-2/TRBV6-3
CASSYSVGQGRGFSNQPQHF
>TRBV20-1
CSARGDSEAFF
>TRBV28
CASSFGPTGGSYEQYF
>TRBV14
CASSRTDTQYF
>TRBV20-1
CSAGLAGTQETQYF
>TRBV4-3
CASSQDRLFTGELFF
>TRBV6-1
CASSSKGHYEQYF
>TRBV4-2
CASSQGDIRDTEAFF
>TRBV20-1
CSARGLLYEQYF
>TRBV5-4
CASSFQGPGNSPLHF
>TRBV5-1
CASSSRTGANTEAFF
>TRBV28
CASSNSYNSPLHF
>TRBV25-1
CASSEWVRGEQYF
>TRBV11-2
CASSLDRAGGRDEQFF
>TRBV29-1
CSVTGQGGGLYTEAFF
>TRBV6-5
CASSSGVGFIDQPQHF
>TRBV21-1
CASSKAEPRTGKADTQYF
>TRBV7-9
CASSVRGALDQYF
>TRBV20-1
CSALGSGSYEQFF
>TRBV27
CASSLGRPGQNYEQYF
>TRBV10-3
CAISSSAPGQGTRSSYNEQFF
>TRBV7-2
CASSLDFFTEAFF
>TRBV9
CASSVGGGTHQEAQYF
>TRBV19
CATRSPALGGYNSPLHF
>TRBV4-2
CASSRRQGEGTEAFF
>TRBV4-2
CASSQDGRLAGDTGELFF
>TRBV6-1
CASGILGHGTGDGNTIYF
>TRBV28
CASSFGVWNQPQHF
>TRBV12-3/TRBV12-4
CASSFATEAFF
>TRBV2
CASTPPAGVNTGELFF
>TRBV27
CASRLGGQNTGELFF
>TRBV20-1
CSARDPVNTEAFF
>TRBV24-1
CATRGRAGTNTEAFF
>TRBV20-1
CSAPSGKRNYEQYF